This T cell receptor beta chain was found in a study of identical twins. Study outcomes and limitations: Out-of-frame alpha sequences that twins shared showed excess low generation probability. Cord blood's abundant beta clonotypes had fewer insertions, unlike memory repertoires.

Concerning this clonotype: What it binds is unknown.

The CDR3 is 15 amino acids. The trim removed 2 bases at V and 6 bases at J, leaving 5 bases unmatched. Germline values: CDR1 MNHEY, CDR2 SVGAGI. MiXCR, run by TCRdb on the 5' RACE reads, gives a single entry per CDR3 protein. Among approximately 500,000 distinct CDR3 sequences listed, approximately 25% were seen once. These data were likewise used in another study, on T cells expressing NK-cell markers.

Sequencing was carried out using CD4+ T cells sorted from blood. This clonotype was sampled from a woman between 18 and 30 years old in good health. The V call is TRBV6-5, the J call TRBJ2-3; 10 nucleotides agree with TRBD2. In DNA, the CDR3 is TGTGCCAGCAGTTACGAGCGGGGGGGCTTGGATACGCAGTATTTT. This codes for CASSYERGGLDTQYF.